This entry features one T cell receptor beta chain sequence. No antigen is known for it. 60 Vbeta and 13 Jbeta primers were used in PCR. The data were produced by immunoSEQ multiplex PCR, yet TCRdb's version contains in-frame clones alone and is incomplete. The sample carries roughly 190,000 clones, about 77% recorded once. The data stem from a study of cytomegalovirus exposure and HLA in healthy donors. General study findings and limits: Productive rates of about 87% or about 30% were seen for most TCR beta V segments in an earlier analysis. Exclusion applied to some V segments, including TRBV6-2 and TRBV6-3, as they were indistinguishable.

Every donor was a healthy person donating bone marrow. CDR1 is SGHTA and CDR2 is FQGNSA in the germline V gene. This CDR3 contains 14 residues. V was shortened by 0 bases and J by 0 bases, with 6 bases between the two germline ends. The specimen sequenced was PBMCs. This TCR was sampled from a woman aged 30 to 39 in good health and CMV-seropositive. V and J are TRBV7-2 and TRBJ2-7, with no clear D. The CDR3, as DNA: TGTGCCAGCAGCTTAGCGCTGAGCTCCTACGAGCAGTACTTC. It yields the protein CASSLALSSYEQYF.